Sequencing of this T cell receptor (beta chain) was carried out in a study of blood T cell repertoires in COVID-19. The overall study: Some COVID-19 samples were acute and others convalescent; all came from the United States, Italy and Spain.

Data came from immunoSEQ multiplex PCR; TCRdb stores just in-frame clones and leaves some out. Among some 98,000 clones listed, approximately 86% were seen once. Germline CDR1 LNHDA, CDR2 SQIVND (reference sequence). V shed 3 bases and J 4 bases; nucleotides not matched to a gene: 12. The CDR3 spans 17 residues. The sample taken for sequencing was peripheral blood. The chain is built from TRBV19 and TRBJ1-1; 9 nucleotides align to TRBD1. This TCR derives from a man in his sixties or seventies with active or convalescent COVID-19. The CDR3 loop reads CASSIKGGTGRFTEAFF. DNA for the CDR3: TGTGCCAGTAGTATCAAAGGGGGGACAGGGAGGTTCACTGAAGCTTTCTTT.